This T cell receptor (beta chain) derives from a study of T cells after yellow fever vaccination. Study overall: SMART-Seq v4 Ultra Low Input handled preparation of low-cell-number fractions. The study, taken as a whole, reports: A small share of clonotypes appeared in both CD4 and CD8 compartments.

With regard to this clonotype: Its antigen is undetermined.

TCRdb re-called the 5' RACE reads through MiXCR, storing one row per CDR3 protein. The sample shows roughly 500,000 distinct CDR3 sequences, roughly a fifth of them seen only once. Trimming stripped 1 base from V and 7 bases from J, with 13 bases between. Germline V CDR1 and CDR2: SGHVS, FNYEAQ. CDR3 length: 14 amino acids. The chain couples TRBV7-6 to TRBJ2-5; no reliable D call. This sequence originates from a man under 40 who received the YFV17D yellow fever vaccine. The source material was PBMCs, sampled 15 days after the yellow fever booster vaccination. Written as DNA, the CDR3 is TGTGCCAGCAGCTTAGTTCCGAGAGAAGCGACCCAGTACTTC. This gives the protein CASSLVPREATQYF. Using reference TRBV7-6 and TRBJ2-5 for the parts outside the CDR3, the full variable domain is GAGVSQSPRYKVTKRGQDVALRCDPISGHVSLYWYRQALGQGPEFLTYFNYEAQQDKSGLPNDRFSAERPEGSISTLTIQRTEQRDSAMYRCASSLVPREATQYFGPGTRLLVL.